This TCR beta chain was found in a study of memory CD4+ T cells and cytomegalovirus serostatus. The CDR3 length is 12 residues. Germline CDR1 reads LNHDA; CDR2 reads SQIVND (reference sequence). Trimming removed 8 bases at V and 5 bases at J, with 12 bases between. The sort gate was single viable CD3+CD4+CD8-CD45RO+ cells for memory CD4+ T cells. The repertoire was sequenced with immunoSEQ multiplex PCR; TCRdb's copy has only in-frame clones and lacks some. The profile covers 40,000 to 55,000 clones, with just over 75% appearing a single time and approximately 1.9% taken by the ten largest. The clonotype comes from an adult in good health and CMV-seronegative. The V call is TRBV19, the J call TRBJ1-1, with D hard to call. The material sequenced was memory CD4+ T cells from blood. The CDR3 here is CASSAVGTEAFF. In DNA form, the CDR3 reads TGTGCCAGTTCTGCAGTTGGTACTGAAGCTTTCTTT.